The 22 T cell receptor beta chains given below trace back to one sample, sequenced in a study of blood T cell repertoires in COVID-19. Sequencing was performed with immunoSEQ multiplex PCR; in TCRdb, only in-frame clones are kept and a portion is missing. The sample has roughly 200,000 clones, around 86% seen once; the top ten hold around 7%. Sample: peripheral blood. These receptor sequences come from a man aged 35-49 years with acute or convalescent COVID-19.

This chain links TRBV7-9 with TRBJ1-1, with a possible D match to TRBD1 (5 bases). V lost 3 bases to trimming and J lost 3 bases, with 14 bases between them. The CDR3 covers 15 residues. The V gene's germline CDR1 is SEHNR and CDR2 FQNEAQ (reference sequence). The CDR3 nucleotides are TGTGCCAGCAGCTTGGGTGGGGCTGGGGACACTGAAGCTTTCTTT. Amino acids: CASSLGGAGDTEAFF.

The CDR3 bases are TGTGCCAGCAGCTTAGCCCTGGGCGGGGTTCAGAATTCACCCCTCCACTTT. Translated, it gives CASSLALGGVQNSPLHF. V is TRBV7-8 and J is TRBJ1-6; D unclear. The CDR3 has 17 residues. V lost 0 bases and J lost 7, with 16 bases in between. Looked up from germline, CDR1 is SGHVS and CDR2 is FQNEAQ.

The chain carries TRBV18 and TRBJ1-6; a weak D match, TRBD1 (6 bases). In germline, CDR1 is KGHSH, CDR2 LQKENI. This CDR3 is built from 15 residues. V lost 6 bases to trimming and J lost 9 bases, with 18 bases between them. Written as DNA, the CDR3 is TGTGCCAGCTCCCCCACCGCCAGGGGATTTTCACCCCTCCACTTT. It yields the protein CASSPTARGFSPLHF.

The table lists this clone with a few counts. The chain recombines TRBV12-3 or TRBV12-4 with TRBJ1-1; D remains ambiguous. The length of the CDR3 is 13 residues. Between the trimmed V and J ends, which lost 6 bases and 10 bases, there was a span of 18 bases. CDR3 in DNA: TGTGCCAGCAGGGGAGGACGGGTATCAAGAGCTTTCTTT. Amino acids: CASRGGRVSRAFF.

In this sample, this clone turned up once. The V and J genes are TRBV5-1 and TRBJ2-3; D might be TRBD2 (7 bases). The V end was cut by 3 bases, the J end by 3 bases, with 17 bases between. CDR3 length: 16 amino acids. From germline, CDR1 is SGHRS and CDR2 YFSETQ. Here the CDR3 DNA reads TGCGCCAGCAGCTCCACTCACGGGGGGCCGACAGATACGCAGTATTTT. Its protein is CASSSTHGGPTDTQYF.

In nucleotides, the CDR3 is TGTGCCAGCAGCTTATCCTGGGACAGCAACATTCAGTACTTC. Its translation is CASSLSWDSNIQYF. The rearrangement uses TRBV11-3 and TRBJ2-4, with 7 positions matching TRBD1. The germline V gene has CDR1 SGHNT and CDR2 YENEEA. The V and J ends lost 2 bases and 7 bases, in that order; junction bases with no gene match: 5. The CDR3 is 14 residues long.

The count of this clone is one. The chain recombines TRBV5-4 with TRBJ2-2; D is uncertain. V was clipped by 0 bases and J by 7 bases, with 7 bases between them. Germline CDR1 reads SGHNT; CDR2 reads YYREEE (reference sequence). The CDR3 runs to 13 residues. The CDR3, as DNA: TGTGCCAGCAGCTTGGATACGGGCGGGGAGCTGTTTTTT. It encodes CASSLDTGGELFF. Together with reference TRBV5-4 and TRBJ2-2, the CDR3 gives the full variable domain: ETGVTQSPTHLIKTRGQQVTLRCSSQSGHNTVSWYQQALGQGPQFIFQYYREEENGRGNFPPRFSGLQFPNYSSELNVNALELDDSALYLCASSLDTGGELFFGEGSRLTVL.

The chain employs TRBV6-1 and TRBJ1-2; D is undetermined. This CDR3 contains 12 residues. V gave up 2 bases and J gave up 5 bases, with 6 bases separating them. Germline V gives CDR1 MNHNS, CDR2 SASEGT. The CDR3 DNA reads TGTGCCAGCAGTGAACTGAGGTATGGCTACACCTTC. Translating it yields CASSELRYGYTF.

The chain recombines TRBV7-9 with TRBJ1-1, with 10 bases aligning to TRBD1. V shed 3 bases, J shed 6 bases, and the junction held 1 base outside the gene matches. Looked up from germline, CDR1 is SEHNR and CDR2 is FQNEAQ (reference sequence). CDR3 length: 13 amino acids. The CDR3 loop is CASSFGQGAEAFF. CDR3 in DNA: TGTGCCAGCAGCTTTGGACAGGGGGCTGAAGCTTTCTTT.

For the CDR3, the DNA is TGTGCCAGCAGTGAAGGGAGTCAGGGCTACACCTTC. As protein: CASSEGSQGYTF. The chain links TRBV2 to TRBJ1-2; no clear D gene. Between the trimmed V and J ends, which lost 1 base and 8 bases, there was a span of 8 bases. CDR1 and CDR2 (germline): SNHLY, FYNNEI. The CDR3 has 12 amino acids.

This rearrangement joins TRBV27 to TRBJ1-2; TRBD1 aligns across 7 bases. This CDR3 has 15 residues. Germline V gene lookup returns CDR1 MNHEY and CDR2 SMNVEV (reference sequence). The V gene end was trimmed by 5 bases and the J gene end by 5 bases; junction bases not matched to a gene: 11. CDR3 nucleotides: TGTGCCAGCAGTCCCCGGGGCAGGGGGGAGTATGGCTACACCTTC. It codes for CASSPRGRGEYGYTF.

This chain connects TRBV27 to TRBJ1-2, with 7 bases that match TRBD1. CDR3 length: 15 amino acids. CDR1 is MNHEY and CDR2 is SMNVEV in the germline V gene (reference sequence). The V gene end was trimmed by 3 bases and the J gene end by 4 bases; junction bases not matched to a gene: 8. DNA of the CDR3: TGTGCCAGCAGTTTCCGACGGACAGGTCGCTATGGCTACACCTTC. Its protein is CASSFRRTGRYGYTF.

This rearrangement joins TRBV6-5 to TRBJ1-5; TRBD1 agrees at 7 bases. CDR3 length: 13 residues. The germline V gene encodes CDR1 MNHEY and CDR2 SVGAGI. With V trimmed by 7 bases and J by 7 bases, 7 bases remained unmatched. As DNA, the CDR3 is TGTGCCAGCAAAGGACAGGCCCTCCAGCCCCAGCATTTT. It translates to CASKGQALQPQHF.

The chain joins TRBV7-2 to TRBJ1-6, with D perhaps TRBD1 (5 bases). The CDR3 is made up of 17 amino acids. Trimming stripped 1 base from V and 8 bases from J, with 18 bases between. The germline gives CDR1 SGHTA, CDR2 FQGNSA. CDR3 bases: TGTGCCAGCAGCTTAGGGCCGCTAGGGGCCTTGGATTCACCCCTCCACTTT. Its translation: CASSLGPLGALDSPLHF.

A single count supports this clone. The chain carries TRBV6-1 and TRBJ1-1; the D is unclear. Trimming removed 0 bases at V and 8 bases at J, with 4 bases between. Germline V gene lookup returns CDR1 MNHNS and CDR2 SASEGT. The CDR3 extends over 11 amino acids. DNA of the CDR3: TGTGCCAGCAGTGAAGCCAGGGAAGCTTTCTTT. Protein: CASSEAREAFF.

The V gene is TRBV19, the J gene TRBJ2-1; 9 bases are a match to TRBD1. The CDR3 contains 14 residues. Germline CDR1 and CDR2: LNHDA and SQIVND (reference sequence). V lost 1 base, J lost 5 bases, and 0 bases stayed unmatched. The CDR3 loop is CASSIGQGDNEQFF. For the CDR3, the DNA is TGTGCCAGTAGTATAGGACAGGGGGACAATGAGCAGTTCTTC.

The J gene is TRBJ1-1, the V gene TRBV2; 9 bases are shared with TRBD1. Germline values: CDR1 SNHLY, CDR2 FYNNEI. The CDR3 length is 13 residues. J was trimmed by 1 base and V by 10 bases; bases with no gene match: 4. The CDR3 protein is CAMGQGANTEAFF. The CDR3 nucleotides are TGTGCCATGGGACAGGGAGCGAACACTGAAGCTTTCTTT.

This chain uses TRBV2 with TRBJ1-1, with 7 bases fitting TRBD1. V lost 4 bases to trimming and J lost 4 bases; unmatched junction nucleotides: 6. This CDR3 has 14 residues. Germline-derived CDR1 and CDR2 are SNHLY and FYNNEI. The CDR3 region is CASSGGQLVTEAFF. DNA of the CDR3: TGTGCCAGCAGTGGGGGACAGTTAGTCACTGAAGCTTTCTTT.

CDR3 sequence: CASSPQRRTGGGARQFF. The CDR3 DNA reads as TGTGCCAGTAGTCCCCAAAGGCGGACAGGTGGAGGTGCGAGGCAGTTCTTC. The rearrangement joins TRBV19 to TRBJ2-1, with 7 bases lining up with TRBD1. V was clipped by 5 bases and J by 12 bases; unmatched bases: 22. This CDR3 region has 17 residues. CDR1 is LNHDA, CDR2 SQIVND, per germline (reference sequence).

The V and J genes are TRBV10-2 and TRBJ2-1; the D gene is possibly TRBD2 (5 bases). With 6 bases removed from V and 2 bases from J, the gap between germline ends came to 14 bases. CDR3 length: 15 residues. Germline V gene data show CDR1 as WSHSY and CDR2 as SAAADI. The CDR3 nucleotides are TGCGCCAGCAGGGAATCTAGCATCCCCTACAATGAGCAGTTCTTC. This codes for CASRESSIPYNEQFF.

This clone appeared a single time. The rearrangement links TRBV5-1 to TRBJ1-6; D unclear. The CDR3 is made up of 18 amino acids. The germline V gene has CDR1 SGHRS and CDR2 YFSETQ. V dropped 3 bases and J dropped 10 bases, with 26 bases sitting between them. The CDR3 spells CASSSEVGLLGRNSPLHF. Written as DNA, the CDR3 is TGCGCCAGCAGCTCCGAGGTAGGACTCCTGGGTAGGAACTCACCCCTCCACTTT.

Worth noting for this clone: This same CDR3 is encoded by further DNA sequences in the sample. V usage is TRBV19 and J usage is TRBJ1-1; D is uncertain. Germline loops: CDR1 LNHDA, CDR2 SQIVND (reference sequence). The CDR3 length is 13 residues. V dropped 2 bases and J dropped 0 bases, with 4 bases sitting between them. CDR3 coding DNA: TGTGCCAGTAGTATAAGCATGAACACTGAAGCTTTCTTT. As protein: CASSISMNTEAFF.